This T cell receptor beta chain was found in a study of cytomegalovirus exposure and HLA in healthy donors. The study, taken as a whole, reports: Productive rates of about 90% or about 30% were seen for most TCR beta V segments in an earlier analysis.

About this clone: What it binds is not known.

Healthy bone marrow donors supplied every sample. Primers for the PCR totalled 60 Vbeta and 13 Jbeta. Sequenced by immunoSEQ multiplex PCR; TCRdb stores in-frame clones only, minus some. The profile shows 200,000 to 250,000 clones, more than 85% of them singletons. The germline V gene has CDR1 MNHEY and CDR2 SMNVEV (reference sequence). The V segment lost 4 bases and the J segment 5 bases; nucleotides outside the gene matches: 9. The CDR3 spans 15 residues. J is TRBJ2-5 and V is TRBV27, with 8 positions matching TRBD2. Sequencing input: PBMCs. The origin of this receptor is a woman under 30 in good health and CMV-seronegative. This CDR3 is CASSSLGGAGETQYF. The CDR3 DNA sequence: TGTGCCAGCAGTTCCCTCGGGGGGGCGGGGGAGACCCAGTACTTC.